This T cell receptor (beta chain) came from a study of identical twins. V shed 5 bases and J shed 3 bases, with 11 bases lying between them. The CDR3 is 13 amino acids. CDR1 DFQATT and CDR2 SNEGSKA come from the germline V gene (reference sequence). A universal primer site arose from template switching, and cDNA bore unique molecular identifiers. TCRdb called the 5' RACE reads again in MiXCR, with one record for every CDR3 protein. This sample has 1.5 million to 2 million distinct CDR3 sequences, with around 33% found just once. The rearrangement links TRBV20-1 to TRBJ2-4; maybe TRBD1 (5 bases). Sequenced: cord blood. The TCR comes from a newborn girl in good health. The CDR3 bases are TGCAGTGCTGGCAGGGATGGCAAAAACATTCAGTACTTC. Its protein product is CSAGRDGKNIQYF.